This entry describes one T cell receptor (beta chain). It has no known antigen specificity. Base qualities are not provided; no much larger clone lies one nucleotide away. These data originate in a study of cytomegalovirus exposure and HLA in healthy donors (dated by TCRdb to 2016 to 2017). Turning to the overall study: According to a later analysis, the roughly 120 validation repertoires were produced on the same platform as the 666 repertoires of the first cohort. The study was designed to test whether signatures of past pathogen exposure could be identified by cataloging public T cell receptors. Besides the first cohort of some 670 subjects, a separate validation cohort made up of about 120 different subjects was used. To predict cytomegalovirus infection status, the study brought together high-throughput TCR immunosequencing, statistical association of individual TCRs with disease status, and machine learning. Study-level results and caveats: A later analysis had no HLA typing for the validation cohort, so co-occurrence there was scored across all 110 or so repertoires. Most TCR sequences were seen in very few donors, while some public TCRs were found in many individuals. It was suggested by the authors that the approach could potentially be generalized to other disease states and immunological phenotypes. A later analysis found that TCRs clustered in the first cohort also tended to co-occur in the roughly 120 validation repertoires, with more than 90% of cluster scores above 0. A few of the identified cytomegalovirus-associated TCR beta chains were confirmed in vitro to be specific for cytomegalovirus antigens. A total of around 150 TCR beta chains were listed by the study as associated with cytomegalovirus. The classifier was reported to diagnose cytomegalovirus status with high specificity and sensitivity in both the original and validation cohorts.

The donors belonged to the validation cohort of around 130 subjects, which was separate from the 666-subject first cohort. The V end gives up 3 bases and the J end 0 bases, leaving 13 bases in the junction not matched to a gene. The CDR3, from cysteine to phenylalanine, totals 19 residues. The retained sequence is limited to the CDR3, 57 bases, with the frame set at the first base. The germline V gene encodes CDR1 MNHEY and CDR2 SMNVEV (reference sequence). The method was the immunoSEQ multiplex PCR assay. Per the authors' processing: A statistical classification framework was developed to diagnose cytomegalovirus status using the catalog of TCR beta chain sequences. TCRdb took over this immuneACCESS table, retaining in-frame rearrangements with V and J assigned. Such tables are incomplete; in checked studies, under half of the missing clones stem from an unresolved V gene, and the remainder is unexplained. The V and J calls and clone size come from that table; D and trimming were worked out from the DNA. This sample is represented by 330,000 or so clones; about nine tenths of them were singletons. 0.75% to 0.85% of the sample lies in the top ten.

This receptor was identified in a woman aged 18 to 35 in good health and CMV-seronegative. What was sequenced was PBMCs. The rearranged segments are TRBV27 and TRBJ2-2; 7 of the junction bases match TRBD2. The DNA reads TGTGCCAGCAGTTTCGAGGGCACCTGGGGGAGGGCGAACACCGGGGAGCTGTTTTTT. It encodes CASSFEGTWGRANTGELFF.